This T cell receptor (beta chain) was found in a study of T-cell memory formation after mild COVID-19. Looking at the study overall: Largely donor-specific TCR clusters were found. Study-wide results and limits: Contracting clones from day 15 to 85 had balanced CD4/CD8; later expanders favoured CD4+. Of the contracting clones, CD4+ ones lay mainly in CM and EM, and CD8+ ones in EMRA.

5'RACE primed from the constant segment yielded TCR alpha and TCR beta cDNA libraries bearing sample barcodes and UMIs. TCRdb itself ran the 5' RACE reads through MiXCR, one entry per CDR3 protein. The repertoire holds 100,000 to 150,000 distinct CDR3 sequences, with approximately 5.9% as singletons. Per the germline V gene, CDR1 is SGDLS and CDR2 is YYNGEE. The trim removed 5 bases at V and 0 bases at J, leaving 13 bases unmatched. This CDR3 region has 17 residues. This clonotype was recorded at least ten times. Its antigen remains unknown. The sequenced sample was PBMCs or a T cell subset sorted from them (not recorded which). This sequence joins TRBV9 and TRBJ1-1, with 7 bases that match TRBD1. The clonotype originates from an adult woman who had mild COVID-19 (a few samples of this study predate the infection). Cell type and time point are not known. CDR3 residues: CASSGLPGTAMNTEAFF. The DNA for the CDR3 is TGTGCCAGCAGTGGACTACCGGGGACAGCAATGAACACTGAAGCTTTCTTT. The complete variable domain, with remaining parts taken from reference TRBV9 and TRBJ1-1, reads DSGVTQTPKHLITATGQRVTLRCSPRSGDLSVYWYQQSLDQGLQFLIQYYNGEERAKGNILERFSAQQFPDLHSELNLSSLELGDSALYFCASSGLPGTAMNTEAFFGQGTRLTVV.